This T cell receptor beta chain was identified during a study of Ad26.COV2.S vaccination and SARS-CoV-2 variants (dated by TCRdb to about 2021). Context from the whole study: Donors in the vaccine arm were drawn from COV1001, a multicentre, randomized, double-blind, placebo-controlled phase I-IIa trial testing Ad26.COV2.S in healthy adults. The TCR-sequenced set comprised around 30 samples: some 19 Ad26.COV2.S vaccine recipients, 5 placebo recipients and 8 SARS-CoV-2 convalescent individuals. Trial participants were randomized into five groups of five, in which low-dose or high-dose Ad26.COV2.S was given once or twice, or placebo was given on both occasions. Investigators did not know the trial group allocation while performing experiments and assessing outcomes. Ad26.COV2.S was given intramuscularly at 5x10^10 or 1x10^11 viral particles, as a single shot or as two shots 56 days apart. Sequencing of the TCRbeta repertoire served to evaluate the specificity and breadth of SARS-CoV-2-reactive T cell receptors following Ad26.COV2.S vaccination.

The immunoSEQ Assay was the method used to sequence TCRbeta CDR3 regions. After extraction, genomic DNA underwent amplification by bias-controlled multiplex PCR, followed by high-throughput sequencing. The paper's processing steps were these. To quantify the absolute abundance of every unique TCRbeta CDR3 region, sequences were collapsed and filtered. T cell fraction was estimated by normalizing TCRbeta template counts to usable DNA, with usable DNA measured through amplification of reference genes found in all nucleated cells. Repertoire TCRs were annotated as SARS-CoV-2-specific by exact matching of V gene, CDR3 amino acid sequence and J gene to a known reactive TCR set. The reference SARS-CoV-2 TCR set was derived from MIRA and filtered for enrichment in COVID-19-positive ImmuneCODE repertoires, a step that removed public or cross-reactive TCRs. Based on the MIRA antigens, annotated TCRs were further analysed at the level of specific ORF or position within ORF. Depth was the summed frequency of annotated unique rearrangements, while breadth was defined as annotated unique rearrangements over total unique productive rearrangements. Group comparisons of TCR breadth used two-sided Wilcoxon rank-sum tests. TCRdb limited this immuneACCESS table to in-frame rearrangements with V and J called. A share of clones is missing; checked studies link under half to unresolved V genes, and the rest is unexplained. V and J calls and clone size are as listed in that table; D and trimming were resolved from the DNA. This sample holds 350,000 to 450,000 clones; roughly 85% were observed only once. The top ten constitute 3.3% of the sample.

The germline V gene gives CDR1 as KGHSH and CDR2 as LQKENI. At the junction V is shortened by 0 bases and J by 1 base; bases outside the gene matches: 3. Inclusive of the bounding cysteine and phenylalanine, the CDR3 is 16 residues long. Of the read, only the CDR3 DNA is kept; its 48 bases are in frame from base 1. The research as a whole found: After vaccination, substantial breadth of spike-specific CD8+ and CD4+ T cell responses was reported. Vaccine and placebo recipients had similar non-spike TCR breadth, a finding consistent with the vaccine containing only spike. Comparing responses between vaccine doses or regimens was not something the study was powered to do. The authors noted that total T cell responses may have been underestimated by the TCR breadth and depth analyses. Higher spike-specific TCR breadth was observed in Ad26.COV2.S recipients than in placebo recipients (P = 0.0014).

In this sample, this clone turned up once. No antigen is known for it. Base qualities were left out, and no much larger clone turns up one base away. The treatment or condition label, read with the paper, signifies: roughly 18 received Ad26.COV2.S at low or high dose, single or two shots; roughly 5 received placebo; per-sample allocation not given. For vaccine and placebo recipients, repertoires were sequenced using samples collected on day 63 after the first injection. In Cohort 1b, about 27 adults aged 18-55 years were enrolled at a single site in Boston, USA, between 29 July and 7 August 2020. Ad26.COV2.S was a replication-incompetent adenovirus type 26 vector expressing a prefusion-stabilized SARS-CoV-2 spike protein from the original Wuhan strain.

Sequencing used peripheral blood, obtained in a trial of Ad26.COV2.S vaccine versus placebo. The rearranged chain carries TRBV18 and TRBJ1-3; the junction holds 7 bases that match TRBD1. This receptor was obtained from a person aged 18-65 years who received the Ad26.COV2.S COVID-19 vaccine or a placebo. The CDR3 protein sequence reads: CASSPPSRGSGNTIYF. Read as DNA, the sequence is TGTGCCAGCTCACCACCTTCCAGGGGGTCTGGAAACACCATATATTTT.